A single sample is the source of the 8 T cell receptor beta chains below, sequenced in a study of cytomegalovirus exposure and HLA in healthy donors (TCRdb year 2017). The library was made by the immunoSEQ multiplex PCR assay. For the multiplex PCR, a mixture combining 60 forward primers for TCR Vbeta segments and 13 reverse primers for TCR Jbeta segments was used. TCRdb provides this immuneACCESS table in a form limited to in-frame rearrangements. Some clones are lacking; in checked studies, under half of them reflect an unresolved V gene, and why the rest are absent is not known. The table kept for this sample lists about 34,000 clones. The ten most abundant clones make up about 1.9% of the sample. The sequencing input was PBMCs. The receptor source for this set is a woman aged 40 to 55 in good health and CMV-seropositive.

This rearrangement joins TRBV6-6 to TRBJ2-1; perhaps TRBD1 as D (5 bases). The germline CDR1 and CDR2 sequences are MNHNY and SVGAGI (reference sequence). The CDR3 length is 16 residues. Trimming left V 6 bases short and J 0 bases short, with 15 bases between. CDR3 DNA: TGTGCCAGCAGCTTCCCACAGGCCACCTCCTACAATGAGCAGTTCTTC. It codes for CASSFPQATSYNEQFF.

This chain uses TRBV19 with TRBJ1-1; possible D gene TRBD1, 5 bases. V lost 6 bases and J lost 5, with 13 bases in between. The CDR3 extends over 13 amino acids. Germline V gene data show CDR1 as LNHDA and CDR2 as SQIVND (reference sequence). Here the CDR3 reads CASSAGSKTEAFF. CDR3 bases: TGTGCCAGTAGCGCAGGGTCGAAAACTGAAGCTTTCTTT.

This clone is labeled medium-sized based on frequency. The chain joins TRBV5-1 to TRBJ2-1, with TRBD2 matching over 14 bases. With 3 bases clipped from V and 6 bases from J, the junction kept 5 bases outside the gene matches. CDR3 length: 16 amino acids. Germline CDR1 and CDR2: SGHRS and YFSETQ. CDR3: CASSSGLAGGSNEQFF. In DNA, the CDR3 is TGCGCCAGCAGCTCCGGACTAGCGGGAGGAAGCAATGAGCAGTTCTTC.

The rearrangement joins TRBV9 to TRBJ1-3; D uncertain. The germline CDR1 and CDR2 sequences are SGDLS and YYNGEE. Trimming stripped 0 bases from V and 0 bases from J, with 10 bases between. CDR3 length equals 16 residues. The DNA of the CDR3 is TGTGCCAGCAGCGTAGCAGGAGGAAACTCTGGAAACACCATATATTTT. Encoded protein: CASSVAGGNSGNTIYF.

The chain is built from TRBV4-1 and TRBJ2-7; maybe TRBD1 (5 bases). V lost 4 bases and J lost 6, with 13 bases in between. This CDR3 spans 13 amino acids. Germline assignment: CDR1 MGHRA and CDR2 YSYEKL. CDR3 DNA: TGCGCCAGCAGCCCCCTCCAGGGCGGCGAGCAGTACTTC. It translates to CASSPLQGGEQYF.

V usage is TRBV4-1 and J usage is TRBJ1-6, with 10 bases aligning to TRBD1. Germline V gene sequence: CDR1 MGHRA, CDR2 YSYEKL. The CDR3 spans 17 residues. Trimming took 2 bases from V and 6 from J; bases not matched to a gene: 7. Here the CDR3 reads CASSQPGTGELNSPLHF. The CDR3 nucleotides are TGCGCCAGCAGCCAACCCGGGACAGGGGAACTTAATTCACCCCTCCACTTT.

The J gene is TRBJ2-7, the V gene TRBV11-3; perhaps TRBD1 as D (6 bases). V lost 9 bases, J lost 5 bases, and 14 bases lay in between. The CDR3 covers 12 residues. From germline, CDR1 is SGHNT and CDR2 YENEEA. DNA of the CDR3: TGTGCCAGAGAGGGGGTTATGCACGAGCAGTACTTC. Translation: CAREGVMHEQYF.

Concerning this clone: Additional DNA sequences in this sample encode the identical CDR3. V is TRBV5-1 and J is TRBJ1-6, with D tentatively TRBD1 (6 bases). Germline lookup yields CDR1 SGHRS and CDR2 YFSETQ. V gave up 0 bases and J gave up 10 bases, with 14 bases separating them. This CDR3 has 15 residues. The CDR3 sequence: CASSLAGQGYSPLHF. Here the CDR3 DNA reads TGCGCCAGCAGCTTGGCGGGGCAGGGGTACTCACCCCTCCACTTT.